This T cell receptor beta chain was sequenced during a study of CD8+CD57+ T cells in acquired aplastic anemia. As to this clonotype: Its cognate antigen is unknown.

The CDR3 loop spans 14 amino acids. V lost 3 bases, J lost 7 bases, and 12 bases lay in between. Germline V gene sequence: CDR1 KGHDR, CDR2 SFDVKD. TCR beta VDJ and CDR3 profiles were obtained from a genomic DNA template. TCRdb independently ran MiXCR on the reads; one entry per CDR3 protein. The table shows 310,000 or so distinct CDR3 sequences, with roughly 61% occurring only once. Study-wide results and limits: Twenty-nine was the count of CD8+ CDR3 sequences that patients shared with controls. Statistical testing detected no significant gap in CD8+ Simpson's diversity between patients and controls.

Patients selected for sequencing had displayed CD8+CD57+ cell expansion by flow cytometry. By the time of blood sampling, patients had still received no therapy. The rearrangement joins TRBV24-1 to TRBJ2-4; D tentatively reads TRBD1 or TRBD2 (5 bases each). This sequence was found in a human donor with aplastic anemia. Sequenced sample: sorted CD4+, CD8+, or CD8+CD57+ T cells (not recorded which) from PBMCs. The CDR3 sequence: CATSDPRERNIQYF. The CDR3 coding sequence is TGTGCCACCAGTGATCCCAGGGAGCGGAACATTCAGTACTTC.